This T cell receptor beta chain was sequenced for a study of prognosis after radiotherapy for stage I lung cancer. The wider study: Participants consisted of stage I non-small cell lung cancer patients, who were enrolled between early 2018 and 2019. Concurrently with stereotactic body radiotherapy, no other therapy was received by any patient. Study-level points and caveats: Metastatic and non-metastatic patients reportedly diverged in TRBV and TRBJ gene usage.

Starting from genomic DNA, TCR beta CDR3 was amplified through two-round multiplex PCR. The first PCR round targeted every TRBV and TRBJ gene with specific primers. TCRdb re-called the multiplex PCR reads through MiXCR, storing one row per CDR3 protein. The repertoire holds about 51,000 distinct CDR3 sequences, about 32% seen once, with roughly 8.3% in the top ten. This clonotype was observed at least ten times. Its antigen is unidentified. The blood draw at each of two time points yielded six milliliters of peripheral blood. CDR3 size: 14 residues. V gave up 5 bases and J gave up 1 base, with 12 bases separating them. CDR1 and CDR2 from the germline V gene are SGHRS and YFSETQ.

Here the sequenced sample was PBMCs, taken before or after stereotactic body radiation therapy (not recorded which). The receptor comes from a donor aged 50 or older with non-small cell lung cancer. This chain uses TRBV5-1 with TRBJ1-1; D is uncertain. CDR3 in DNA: TGCGCCAGCAGAAGATGGACGGCGAACACTGAAGCTTTCTTT. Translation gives CASRRWTANTEAFF.